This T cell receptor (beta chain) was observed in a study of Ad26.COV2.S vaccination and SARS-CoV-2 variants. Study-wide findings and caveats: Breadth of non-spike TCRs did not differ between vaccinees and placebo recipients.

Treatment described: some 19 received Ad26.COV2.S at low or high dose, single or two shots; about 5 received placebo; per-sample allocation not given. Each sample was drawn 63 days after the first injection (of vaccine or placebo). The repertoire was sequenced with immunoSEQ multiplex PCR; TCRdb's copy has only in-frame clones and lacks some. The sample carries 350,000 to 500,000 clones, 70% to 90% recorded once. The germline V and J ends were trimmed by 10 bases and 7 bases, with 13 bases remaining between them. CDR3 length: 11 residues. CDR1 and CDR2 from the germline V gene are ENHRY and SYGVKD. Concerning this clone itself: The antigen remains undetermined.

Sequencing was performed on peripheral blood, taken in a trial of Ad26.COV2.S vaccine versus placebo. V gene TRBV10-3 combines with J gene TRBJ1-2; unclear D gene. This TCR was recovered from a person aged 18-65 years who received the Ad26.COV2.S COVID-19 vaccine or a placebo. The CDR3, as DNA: TGTGCCACAGCTGACCGCGGTGGCTACACCTTC. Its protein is CATADRGGYTF.